This entry describes one T cell receptor beta chain. Its antigen is not known. This sample stems from a study of a mutant IDH1 vaccine in newly diagnosed glioma. About the study: Those enrolled had earlier been treated with radiotherapy, temozolomide, or both, mostly both.

Stated time point: week 47, end of study. Vaccine doses each comprised 300 ug of mutant IDH1 20-mer peptide, with topical imiquimod. New IDH1-mutant, ATRX-lost WHO grade 3 or 4 astrocytomas occurred in donors. Profiling relied on immunoSEQ multiplex PCR, and the TCRdb table lists in-frame clones only, not all of them. Of tens of thousands of clones in the sample, about two thirds were seen once. Sequences were derived from peripheral blood mononuclear cells (PBMCs), sampled from a glioma patient whose treatment included an IDH1 peptide vaccine. The TCR sequence derives from a man in his forties or fifties with glioma. Some clones in this sample may be carry-over from other donors' samples.

The CDR3 here is CASSLWLAGDPQETQYF. As DNA, the CDR3 is TGTGCCAGCAGCTTATGGCTAGCGGGGGATCCACAAGAGACCCAGTACTTC. This sequence joins TRBV13 and TRBJ2-5; 10 positions agree with TRBD2. The CDR3 extends over 17 amino acids. V lost 2 bases, J lost 2 bases, and 8 bases stayed unmatched. Germline loops: CDR1 PRHDT, CDR2 FYEKMQ (reference sequence).